Sequencing of this TCR beta chain was carried out in a study of blood T cells in healthy people across ages. The germline CDR1 and CDR2 sequences are DFQATT and SNEGSKA (reference sequence). The CDR3 sequence is 14 residues long. Trimming took 0 bases from V and 4 from J; bases not matched to a gene: 4. Through a sample-barcoded 5' primer and a J-beta primer mix, a second PCR was run for about 6 to 12 cycles. TCRdb processed the 5' RACE reads anew with MiXCR; each CDR3 protein has one entry. The repertoire holds 1,500,000 or so distinct CDR3 sequences, 35% to 45% seen once, with more than 4% in the top ten. There are a few counts of this clonotype.

The chain has TRBV20-1 and TRBJ2-3; 7 positions match TRBD2. Material for sequencing was blood. The receptor was isolated from a woman aged 18-35 years in good health. CDR3: CSARDWDYPDTQYF. In nucleotides, the CDR3 is TGCAGTGCTAGAGATTGGGACTATCCAGATACGCAGTATTTT.